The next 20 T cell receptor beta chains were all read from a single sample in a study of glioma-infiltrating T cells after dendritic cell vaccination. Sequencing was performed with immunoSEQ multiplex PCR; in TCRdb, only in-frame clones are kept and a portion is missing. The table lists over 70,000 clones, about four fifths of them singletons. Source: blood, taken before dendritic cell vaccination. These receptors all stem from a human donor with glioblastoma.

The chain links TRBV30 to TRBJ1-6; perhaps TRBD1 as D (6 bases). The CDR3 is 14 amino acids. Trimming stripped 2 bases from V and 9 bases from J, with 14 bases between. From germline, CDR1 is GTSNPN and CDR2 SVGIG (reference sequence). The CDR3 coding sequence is TGTGCCTGGAGTTTAATAGGGGGTAGTTCACCCCTCCACTTT. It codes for CAWSLIGGSSPLHF.

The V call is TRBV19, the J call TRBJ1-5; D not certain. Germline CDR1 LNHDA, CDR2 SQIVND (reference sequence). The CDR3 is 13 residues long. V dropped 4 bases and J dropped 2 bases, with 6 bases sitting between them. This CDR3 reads CASSKTGNQPQHF. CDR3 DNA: TGTGCCAGTAGTAAAACAGGCAATCAGCCCCAGCATTTT.

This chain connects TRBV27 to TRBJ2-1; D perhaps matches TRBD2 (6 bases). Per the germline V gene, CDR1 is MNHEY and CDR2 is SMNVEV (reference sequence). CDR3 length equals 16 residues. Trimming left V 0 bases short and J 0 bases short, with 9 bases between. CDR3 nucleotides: TGTGCCAGCAGTTTATCGTCCGGGAGCTCCTACAATGAGCAGTTCTTC. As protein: CASSLSSGSSYNEQFF.

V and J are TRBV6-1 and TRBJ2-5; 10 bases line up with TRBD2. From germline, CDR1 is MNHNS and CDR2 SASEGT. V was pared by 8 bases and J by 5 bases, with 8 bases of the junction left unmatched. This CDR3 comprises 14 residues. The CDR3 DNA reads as TGTGCCAGCCCCAAGCGGGAGGGGGCTGAGACCCAGTACTTC. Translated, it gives CASPKREGAETQYF.

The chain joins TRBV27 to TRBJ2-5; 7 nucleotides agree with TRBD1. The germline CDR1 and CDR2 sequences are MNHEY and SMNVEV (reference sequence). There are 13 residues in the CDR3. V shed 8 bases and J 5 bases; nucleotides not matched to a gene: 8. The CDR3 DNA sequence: TGTGCCAGCGGGTTTAGGGGGCGGGAGACCCAGTACTTC. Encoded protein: CASGFRGRETQYF.

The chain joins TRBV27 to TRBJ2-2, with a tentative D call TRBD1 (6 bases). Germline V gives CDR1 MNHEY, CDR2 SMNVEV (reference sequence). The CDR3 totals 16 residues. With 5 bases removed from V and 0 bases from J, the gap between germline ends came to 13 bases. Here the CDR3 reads CASSHQQGTNTGELFF. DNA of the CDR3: TGTGCCAGCAGTCACCAACAGGGAACGAACACCGGGGAGCTGTTTTTT.

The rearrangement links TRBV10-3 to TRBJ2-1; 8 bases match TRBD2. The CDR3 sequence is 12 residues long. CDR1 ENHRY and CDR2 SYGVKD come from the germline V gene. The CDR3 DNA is TGTGCGAGCGGGACTAGACAATATGAGCAGTTCTTC. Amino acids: CASGTRQYEQFF.

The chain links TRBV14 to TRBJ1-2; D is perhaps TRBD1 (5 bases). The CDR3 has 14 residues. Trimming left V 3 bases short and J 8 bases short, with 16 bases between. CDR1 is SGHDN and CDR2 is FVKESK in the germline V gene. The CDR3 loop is CASSQGDWTGGYTF. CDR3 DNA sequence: TGTGCCAGCAGCCAGGGGGACTGGACGGGAGGCTACACCTTC.

CDR3 in amino acids: CSVEGDRDEETQYF. In nucleotides, the CDR3 is TGCAGCGTTGAAGGGGACAGGGACGAAGAGACCCAGTACTTC. V and J are TRBV29-1 and TRBJ2-5, with 9 nucleotides matching TRBD1. Trimming took 1 base from V and 3 from J; bases not matched to a gene: 3. The length of the CDR3 is 14 residues. From germline, CDR1 is SQVTM and CDR2 ANQGSEA.

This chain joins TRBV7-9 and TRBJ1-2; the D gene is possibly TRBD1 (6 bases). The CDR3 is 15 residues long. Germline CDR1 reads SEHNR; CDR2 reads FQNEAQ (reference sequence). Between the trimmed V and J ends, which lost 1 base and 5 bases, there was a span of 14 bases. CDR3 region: CASSLGVAGAYGYTF. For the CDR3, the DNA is TGTGCCAGCAGCTTAGGGGTTGCGGGGGCTTATGGCTACACCTTC.

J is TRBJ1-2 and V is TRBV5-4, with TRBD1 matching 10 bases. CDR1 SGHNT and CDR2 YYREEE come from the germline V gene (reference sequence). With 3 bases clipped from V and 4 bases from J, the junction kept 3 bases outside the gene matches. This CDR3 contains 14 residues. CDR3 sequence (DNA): TGTGCCAGCAGCTGGGACAGGGGCCTCTATGGCTACACCTTC. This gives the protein CASSWDRGLYGYTF.

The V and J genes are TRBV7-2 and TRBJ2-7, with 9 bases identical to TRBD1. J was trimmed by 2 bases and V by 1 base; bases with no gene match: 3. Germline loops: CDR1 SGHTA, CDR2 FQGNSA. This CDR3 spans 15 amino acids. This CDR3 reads CASSLGGQGPYEQYV. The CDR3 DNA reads TGTGCCAGCAGCTTAGGGGGACAGGGACCCTACGAGCAGTACGTC.

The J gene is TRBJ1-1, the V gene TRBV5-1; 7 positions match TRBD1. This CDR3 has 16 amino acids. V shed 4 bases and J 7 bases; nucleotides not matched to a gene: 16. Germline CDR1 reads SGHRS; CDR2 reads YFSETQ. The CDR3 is CASSREVIQGVVEAFF. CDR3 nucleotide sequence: TGCGCCAGCAGCCGGGAAGTGATCCAGGGGGTTGTTGAAGCTTTCTTT.

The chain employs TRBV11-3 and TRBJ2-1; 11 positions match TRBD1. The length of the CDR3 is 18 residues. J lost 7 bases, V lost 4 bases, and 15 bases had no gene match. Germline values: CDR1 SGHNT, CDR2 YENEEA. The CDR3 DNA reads TGTGCCAGCAGCTCAAAGGAGCCCGGACAGGGGGCGATAAATGAGCAGTTCTTC. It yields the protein CASSSKEPGQGAINEQFF.

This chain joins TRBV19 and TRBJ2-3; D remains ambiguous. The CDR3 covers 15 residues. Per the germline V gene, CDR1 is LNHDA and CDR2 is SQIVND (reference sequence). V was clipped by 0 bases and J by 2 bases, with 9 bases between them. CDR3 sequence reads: CASSIDHRFTDTQYF. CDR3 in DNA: TGTGCCAGTAGTATAGATCATAGATTCACAGATACGCAGTATTTT.

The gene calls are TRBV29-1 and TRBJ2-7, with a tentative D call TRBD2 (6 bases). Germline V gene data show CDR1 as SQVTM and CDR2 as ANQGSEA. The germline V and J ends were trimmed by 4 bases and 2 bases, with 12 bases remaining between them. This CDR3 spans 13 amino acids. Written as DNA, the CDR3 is TGCAGCGTTGGCGGCGGGGCGACCTACGAGCAGTACTTC. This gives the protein CSVGGGATYEQYF.

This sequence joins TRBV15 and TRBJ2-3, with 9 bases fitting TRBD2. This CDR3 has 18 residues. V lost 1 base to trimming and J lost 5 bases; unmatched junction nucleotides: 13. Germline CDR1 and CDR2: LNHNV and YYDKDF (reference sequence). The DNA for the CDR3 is TGTGCCACCAGCAGAGGGGGCGGGAGCGGGAGGATGGGAGATACGCAGTATTTT. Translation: CATSRGGGSGRMGDTQYF.

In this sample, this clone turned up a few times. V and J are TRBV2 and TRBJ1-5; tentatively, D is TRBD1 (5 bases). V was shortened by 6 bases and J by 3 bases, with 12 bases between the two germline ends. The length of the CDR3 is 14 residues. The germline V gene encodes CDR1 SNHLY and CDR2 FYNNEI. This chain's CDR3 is CASRSGGTNQPQHF. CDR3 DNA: TGTGCCAGCAGGTCTGGCGGGACCAATCAGCCCCAGCATTTT.

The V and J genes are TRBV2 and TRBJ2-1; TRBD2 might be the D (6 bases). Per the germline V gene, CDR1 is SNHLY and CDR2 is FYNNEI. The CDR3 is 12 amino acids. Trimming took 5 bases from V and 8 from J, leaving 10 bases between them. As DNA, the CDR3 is TGTGCCAGCAGTACGCGGGGTGATGAGCAGTTCTTC. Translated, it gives CASSTRGDEQFF.

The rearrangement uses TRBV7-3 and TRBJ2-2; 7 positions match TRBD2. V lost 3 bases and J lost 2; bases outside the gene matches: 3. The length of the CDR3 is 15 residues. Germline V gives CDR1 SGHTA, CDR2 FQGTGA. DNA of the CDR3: TGTGCCAGCAGCTTCCGGGGGGAAAACACCGGGGAGCTGTTTTTT. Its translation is CASSFRGENTGELFF.